This T cell receptor (beta chain) stems from a study of blood T cells in healthy people across ages. The V gene lost 3 bases and the J gene lost 3 bases, with 10 bases spanning the gap. The CDR3 covers 14 residues. Investigators took about 9.4 milliliters of peripheral blood from every donor. They isolated at least 7 million PBMCs from each sample. Using a J-beta primer mix together with a sample-barcoded 5' primer, a second PCR was run for roughly 6 to 12 cycles. TCRdb used MiXCR to reprocess the 5' RACE reads, holding one entry per CDR3 protein. The profile covers about 1.8 million distinct CDR3 sequences, with approximately 50% appearing a single time and 2.1% taken by the ten largest.

This chain joins TRBV12-3 or TRBV12-4 and TRBJ2-3; the D gene is possibly TRBD2 (5 bases). Sequences were obtained from blood. The source of this sequence is a woman aged 40-49 years in good health. The CDR3 is CASSFASLTDTQYF. CDR3 nucleotides: TGTGCCAGCAGTTTTGCTAGCCTGACAGATACGCAGTATTTT.